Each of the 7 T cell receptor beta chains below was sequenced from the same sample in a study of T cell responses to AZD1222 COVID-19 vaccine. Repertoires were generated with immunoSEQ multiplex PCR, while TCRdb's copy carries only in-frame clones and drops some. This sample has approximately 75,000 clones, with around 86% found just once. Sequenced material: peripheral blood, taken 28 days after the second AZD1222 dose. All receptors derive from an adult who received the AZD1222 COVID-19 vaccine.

CDR3 DNA: TGTGCCAGCAGCCAAGATCCGGGGTCGATTCGGGTTTACAATGAGCAGTTCTTC. Translating gives CASSQDPGSIRVYNEQFF. The chain recombines TRBV3-1 (or the pseudogene TRBV3-2) with TRBJ2-1, with a weak D call TRBD2 (5 bases). V lost 0 bases and J lost 4, with 19 bases in between. CDR1 and CDR2 from the germline V gene are LGHDT and YNNKEL (reference sequence). The CDR3 totals 18 residues.

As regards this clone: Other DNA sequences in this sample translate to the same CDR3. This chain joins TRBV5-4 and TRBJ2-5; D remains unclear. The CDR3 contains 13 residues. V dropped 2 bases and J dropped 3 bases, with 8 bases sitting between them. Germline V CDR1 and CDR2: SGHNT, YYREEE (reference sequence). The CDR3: CASSFGREETQYF. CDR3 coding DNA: TGTGCCAGCAGCTTCGGTCGAGAAGAGACCCAGTACTTC.

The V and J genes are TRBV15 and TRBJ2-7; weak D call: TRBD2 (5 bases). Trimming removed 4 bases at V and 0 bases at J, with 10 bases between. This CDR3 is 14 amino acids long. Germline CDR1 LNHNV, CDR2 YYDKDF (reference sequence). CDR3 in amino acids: CATSTGVLSYEQYF. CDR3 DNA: TGTGCCACCAGCACCGGGGTTCTCTCCTACGAGCAGTACTTC.

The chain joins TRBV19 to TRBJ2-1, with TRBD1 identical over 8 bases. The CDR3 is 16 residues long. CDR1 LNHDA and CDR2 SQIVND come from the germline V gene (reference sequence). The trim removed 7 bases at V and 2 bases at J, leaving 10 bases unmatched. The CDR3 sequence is CASKGRTGRPYNEQFF. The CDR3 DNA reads TGTGCCAGTAAGGGCCGGACAGGGAGGCCCTACAATGAGCAGTTCTTC. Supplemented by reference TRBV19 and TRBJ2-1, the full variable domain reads DGGITQSPKYLFRKEGQNVTLSCEQNLNHDAMYWYRQDPGQGLRLIYYSQIVNDFQKGDIAEGYSVSREKKESFPLTVTSAQKNPTAFYLCASKGRTGRPYNEQFFGPGTRLTVL.

For the CDR3, the DNA is TGTGCCAGCTCCCCCGAGAGGGGGCAAGGTGGAAACACCATATATTTT. This encodes CASSPERGQGGNTIYF. The chain links TRBV18 to TRBJ1-3; TRBD1 matches at 7 bases. Germline V gene data show CDR1 as KGHSH and CDR2 as LQKENI. After removal of 6 bases from V and 3 bases from J, the junction contained 11 bases not matched to a gene. The CDR3 is 16 residues long.

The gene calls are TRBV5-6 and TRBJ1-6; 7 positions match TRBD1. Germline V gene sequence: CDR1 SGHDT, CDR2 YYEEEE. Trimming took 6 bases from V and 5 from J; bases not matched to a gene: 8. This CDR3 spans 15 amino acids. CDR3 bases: TGTGCCAGCAATCTCTTCGACAGGGATAATTCACCCCTCCACTTT. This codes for CASNLFDRDNSPLHF.

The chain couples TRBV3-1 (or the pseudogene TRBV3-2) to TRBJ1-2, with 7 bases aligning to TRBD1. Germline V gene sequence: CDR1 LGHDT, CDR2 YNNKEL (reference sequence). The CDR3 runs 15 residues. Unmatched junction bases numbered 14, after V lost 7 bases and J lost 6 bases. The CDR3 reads CASTPRRQGGNGYTF. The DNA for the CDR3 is TGTGCCAGCACCCCGCGGAGACAGGGCGGAAATGGCTACACCTTC.